The 20 T cell receptor beta chains reported below all come from one sample, sequenced in a study of cytomegalovirus exposure and HLA in healthy donors. Primers included in the PCR were 60 Vbeta and 13 Jbeta primers. The assay was immunoSEQ multiplex PCR, and TCRdb's table has in-frame clones only and misses some. This table has around 150,000 clones, around 76% appearing once. Sequenced sample: PBMCs. The receptors were sampled from a female donor in good health and CMV-seronegative.

The rearrangement joins TRBV7-2 to TRBJ2-5; 9 nucleotides line up with TRBD1. The CDR3 is 13 amino acids. The ends lost 6 bases at V and 4 bases at J; junction bases unmatched: 3. Germline V gives CDR1 SGHTA, CDR2 FQGNSA. CDR3 sequence: CASSPDRGETQYF. CDR3 in DNA: TGTGCCAGCAGTCCGGACAGGGGAGAGACCCAGTACTTC. Full variable domain (remainder filled in from reference TRBV7-2 and TRBJ2-5): GAGVSQSPSNKVTEKGKDVELRCDPISGHTALYWYRQSLGQGLEFLIYFQGNSAPDKSGLPSDRFSAERTGGSVSTLTIQRTQQEDSAVYLCASSPDRGETQYFGPGTRLLVL.

The chain is built from TRBV6-5 and TRBJ1-3; a possible D gene is TRBD1 (5 bases). This CDR3 has 16 residues. The V end was cut by 2 bases, the J end by 8 bases, with 19 bases between. Germline CDR1 is MNHEY and CDR2 is SVGAGI. CDR3 loop: CASSYGTPFGGDTIYF. The CDR3 region has the DNA TGTGCCAGCAGTTACGGTACCCCCTTTGGGGGGGACACCATATATTTT.

The J gene is TRBJ2-1, the V gene TRBV15; 12 nucleotides align to TRBD1. Germline V gene sequence: CDR1 LNHNV, CDR2 YYDKDF (reference sequence). V was clipped by 2 bases and J by 7 bases; unmatched bases: 6. CDR3 length: 16 residues. DNA of the CDR3: TGTGCCACCAGCAGACCGGGACAGGGGGCTGAGAATGAGCAGTTCTTC. Its translation is CATSRPGQGAENEQFF.

V is TRBV7-2 and J is TRBJ2-2; D is undetermined. V shed 1 base and J shed 1 base, with 13 bases lying between them. CDR3 length equals 17 residues. Looked up from germline, CDR1 is SGHTA and CDR2 is FQGNSA. The DNA for the CDR3 is TGTGCCAGCAGCTTAGTATCCATCAGACTGAACACCGGGGAGCTGTTTTTT. Amino acids: CASSLVSIRLNTGELFF.

This chain uses TRBV5-1 with TRBJ1-1, with D tentatively TRBD1 (5 bases). V was shortened by 4 bases and J by 1 base, with 11 bases between the two germline ends. CDR3 length: 14 residues. The germline CDR1 and CDR2 sequences are SGHRS and YFSETQ. The CDR3 DNA reads TGCGCCAGCAGCCGGGGGGTGGGGAACACTGAAGCTTTCTTT. It specifies CASSRGVGNTEAFF.

The chain has TRBV19 and TRBJ1-6; 9 bases are a match to TRBD1. Germline lookup yields CDR1 LNHDA and CDR2 SQIVND (reference sequence). CDR3 length: 15 residues. With V trimmed by 2 bases and J by 9 bases, 5 bases remained unmatched. This CDR3 reads CASSITGQGLSPLHF. CDR3 DNA: TGTGCCAGTAGTATAACCGGACAGGGGCTTTCACCCCTCCACTTT.

This chain uses TRBV2 with TRBJ1-2, with D tentatively TRBD1 (6 bases). V lost 6 bases and J 4 bases, leaving 18 bases between the germline ends. Germline V gene data show CDR1 as SNHLY and CDR2 as FYNNEI. This CDR3 has 15 amino acids. This CDR3 reads CASSPDAGAAYGYTF. The CDR3 nucleotides are TGTGCCAGCAGCCCCGACGCGGGGGCGGCCTATGGCTACACCTTC.

The chain uses TRBV18 and TRBJ2-1, with D perhaps TRBD1 (6 bases). V lost 2 bases and J 2 bases, leaving 10 bases between the germline ends. The CDR3 is 15 amino acids. Germline V gene lookup returns CDR1 KGHSH and CDR2 LQKENI. The CDR3 nucleotides read TGTGCCAGCTCACCAACGACAGGCCCCTACAATGAGCAGTTCTTC. Protein product: CASSPTTGPYNEQFF.

This chain joins TRBV4-1 and TRBJ1-1; D unclear. Germline CDR1 MGHRA, CDR2 YSYEKL. Trimming removed 4 bases at V and 0 bases at J, with 12 bases between. The length of the CDR3 is 15 residues. CDR3 sequence reads: CASSPPGQMNTEAFF. The DNA of the CDR3 is TGCGCCAGCAGCCCCCCTGGGCAGATGAACACTGAAGCTTTCTTT.

The rearrangement links TRBV5-4 to TRBJ1-1; maybe TRBD1 (6 bases). The V and J ends lost 5 bases and 1 base respectively, with 15 bases between them. The CDR3 is made up of 15 amino acids. The germline CDR1 and CDR2 sequences are SGHNT and YYREEE (reference sequence). CDR3 bases: TGTGCCAGCAGTCAGGCCGAGACAGGGAACACTGAAGCTTTCTTT. The encoded protein is CASSQAETGNTEAFF.

This chain uses TRBV7-9 with TRBJ1-2; TRBD1 matches 9 bases. V lost 9 bases and J lost 2; bases outside the gene matches: 7. The CDR3 length is 14 residues. Germline CDR1 reads SEHNR; CDR2 reads FQNEAQ (reference sequence). The CDR3 is CASARGQGNYGYTF. The CDR3 DNA reads as TGTGCCAGTGCGAGGGGACAGGGAAACTATGGCTACACCTTC.

This chain joins TRBV19 and TRBJ2-1, with 7 bases lining up with TRBD2. V lost 5 bases and J lost 5; bases outside the gene matches: 15. CDR1 and CDR2 from the germline V gene are LNHDA and SQIVND (reference sequence). This CDR3 has 17 residues. The CDR3 protein is CASSVTAGTNSNNEQFF. CDR3 nucleotides: TGTGCCAGTAGTGTCACTGCCGGGACTAACTCGAACAATGAGCAGTTCTTC.

The gene calls are TRBV6-5 and TRBJ1-1; no definite D call. From germline, CDR1 is MNHEY and CDR2 SVGAGI. CDR3 size: 13 residues. Deletions cut 6 bases from V and 2 bases from J, with 10 bases between. CDR3 loop: CASSRDINTEAFF. The CDR3 DNA follows: TGTGCCAGCAGCCGGGATATCAACACTGAAGCTTTCTTT.

This clone is categorized as medium-sized (0.01 to 0.1%). The J gene is TRBJ2-7, the V gene TRBV4-2, with a tentative D call TRBD2 (6 bases). Per the germline V gene, CDR1 is LGHNA and CDR2 is YNFKEQ. The germline V and J ends were trimmed by 0 bases and 3 bases, with 9 bases remaining between them. This CDR3 has 14 amino acids. In DNA form, the CDR3 reads TGTGCCAGCAGCCAAGATCTTAGCGGCTACGAGCAGTACTTC. Translation: CASSQDLSGYEQYF.

The V call is TRBV18, the J call TRBJ1-1, with D possibly TRBD1 on 6 matching bases. V lost 6 bases and J 3 bases, leaving 14 bases between the germline ends. Per germline, CDR1 KGHSH and CDR2 LQKENI. The CDR3 covers 14 residues. The CDR3 protein is CASSRPQGDTEAFF. The CDR3, as DNA: TGTGCCAGCTCTCGACCACAGGGTGACACTGAAGCTTTCTTT.

This chain connects TRBV9 to TRBJ1-1; TRBD1 aligns across 11 bases. Germline values: CDR1 SGDLS, CDR2 YYNGEE. Unmatched junction bases numbered 7, after V lost 3 bases and J lost 3 bases. This CDR3 has 16 residues. The CDR3 region is CASSAPGQGVYTEAFF. The CDR3 nucleotides are TGTGCCAGCAGCGCCCCGGGACAGGGGGTATACACTGAAGCTTTCTTT.

The chain is built from TRBV18 and TRBJ2-7; D is perhaps TRBD2 (5 bases). Per germline, CDR1 KGHSH and CDR2 LQKENI. The CDR3 has 15 amino acids. Trimming removed 2 bases from V and 3 bases from J, with 14 bases in between. The CDR3 loop is CASSPDSGNLYEQYF. The CDR3 nucleotides are TGTGCCAGCTCACCAGACTCGGGAAACCTCTACGAGCAGTACTTC.

A few counts support this clone. The chain joins TRBV7-7 to TRBJ1-4; 8 positions agree with TRBD1. From germline, CDR1 is SSHAT and CDR2 FNYEAQ (reference sequence). V was clipped by 3 bases and J by 7 bases; unmatched bases: 4. This CDR3 has 14 residues. The CDR3 reads CASSLTGDGEKLFF. As DNA, the CDR3 is TGTGCCAGCAGCTTGACAGGGGATGGTGAAAAACTGTTTTTT.

This clone was seen only a few times. This chain links TRBV2 with TRBJ2-3; TRBD2 might be the D (5 bases). The CDR3 extends over 15 amino acids. Between the trimmed V and J ends, which lost 6 bases and 1 base, there was a span of 14 bases. Per the germline V gene, CDR1 is SNHLY and CDR2 is FYNNEI. The CDR3 DNA reads as TGTGCCAGCAGCCGGGGTCCAAGCCGCACAGATACGCAGTATTTT. The encoded protein is CASSRGPSRTDTQYF.

In its sample, this clone was seen once. The chain couples TRBV7-8 to TRBJ2-1; 9 bases are shared with TRBD1. With V trimmed by 5 bases and J by 2 bases, 10 bases remained unmatched. This CDR3 comprises 17 residues. In germline, CDR1 is SGHVS, CDR2 FQNEAQ. The CDR3 nucleotides read TGTGCCAGCAGCGTTACAGGGGGCGCCCAGGCCTACAATGAGCAGTTCTTC. Encoded protein: CASSVTGGAQAYNEQFF. Supplemented by reference TRBV7-8 and TRBJ2-1, the full variable domain reads GAGVSQSPRYKVAKRGQDVALRCDPISGHVSLFWYQQALGQGPEFLTYFQNEAQLDKSGLPSDRFFAERPEGSVSTLKIQRTQQEDSAVYLCASSVTGGAQAYNEQFFGPGTRLTVL.